Detailed here is one TCR beta chain. No antigen is known for it. Germline-derived CDR1 and CDR2 are SGHTA and FQGTGA. V trimming: 5 bases; J trimming: 7 bases; junction bases outside the gene matches: 10. The CDR3 sequence is 16 residues long. These data belong to a study of blood T cells in healthy people across ages. Primers used in a second PCR of about 6 to 11 cycles were a sample-barcoded 5' primer and a J-beta primer mix. One entry per CDR3 protein, called by TCRdb with MiXCR from the 5' RACE reads. The table shows roughly 700,000 distinct CDR3 sequences, with 49% occurring only once. Each donor had around 9.2 milliliters of peripheral blood drawn. Study-wide points: Comparison with aged donors showed that long-lived donors had more naive CD4+ cells and higher diversity.

The receptor comes from a woman in her fifties or sixties in good health. Sequenced: blood. The chain joins TRBV7-3 to TRBJ2-2; 10 nucleotides align to TRBD2. The CDR3 DNA reads as TGTGCCAGCAGCCCACCCGGGACTAGCGTTGTCGGGGAGCTGTTTTTT. This encodes CASSPPGTSVVGELFF.